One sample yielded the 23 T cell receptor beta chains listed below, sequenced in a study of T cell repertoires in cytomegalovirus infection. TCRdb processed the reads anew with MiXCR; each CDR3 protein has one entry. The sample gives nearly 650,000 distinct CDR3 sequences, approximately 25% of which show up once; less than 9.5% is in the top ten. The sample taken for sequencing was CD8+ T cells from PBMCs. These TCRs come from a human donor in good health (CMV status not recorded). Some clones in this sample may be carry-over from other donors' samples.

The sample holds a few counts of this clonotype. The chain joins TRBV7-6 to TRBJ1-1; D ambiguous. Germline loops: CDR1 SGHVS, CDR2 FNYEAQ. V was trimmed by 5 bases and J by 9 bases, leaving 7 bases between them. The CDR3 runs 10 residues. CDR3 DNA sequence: TGTGCCAGCAGCGGACCCCAAGCTTTCTTT. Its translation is CASSGPQAFF.

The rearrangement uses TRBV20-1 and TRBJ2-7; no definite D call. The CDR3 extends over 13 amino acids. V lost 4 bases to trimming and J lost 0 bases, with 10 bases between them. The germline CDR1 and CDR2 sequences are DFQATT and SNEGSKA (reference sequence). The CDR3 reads CSATRSSSYEQYF. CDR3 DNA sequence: TGCAGTGCTACTCGGTCAAGCTCCTACGAGCAGTACTTC.

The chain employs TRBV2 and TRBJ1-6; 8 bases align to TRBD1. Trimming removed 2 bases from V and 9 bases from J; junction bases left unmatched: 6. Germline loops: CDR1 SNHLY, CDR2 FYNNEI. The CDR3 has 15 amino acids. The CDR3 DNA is TGTGCCAGCAGTGAACTAGCAGGGGGCGCTTCACCCCTCCACTTT. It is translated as CASSELAGGASPLHF.

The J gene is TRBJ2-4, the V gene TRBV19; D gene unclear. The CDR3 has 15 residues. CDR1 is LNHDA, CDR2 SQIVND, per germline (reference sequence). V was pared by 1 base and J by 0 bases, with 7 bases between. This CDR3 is CASSIGILAKNIQYF. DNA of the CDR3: TGTGCCAGTAGTATAGGCATTCTAGCCAAAAACATTCAGTACTTC.

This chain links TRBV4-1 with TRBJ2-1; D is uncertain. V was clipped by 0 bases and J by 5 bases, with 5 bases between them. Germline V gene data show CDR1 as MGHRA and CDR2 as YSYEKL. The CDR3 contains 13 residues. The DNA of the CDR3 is TGCGCCAGCAGCCAAGAGGTCGACAATGAGCAGTTCTTC. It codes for CASSQEVDNEQFF.

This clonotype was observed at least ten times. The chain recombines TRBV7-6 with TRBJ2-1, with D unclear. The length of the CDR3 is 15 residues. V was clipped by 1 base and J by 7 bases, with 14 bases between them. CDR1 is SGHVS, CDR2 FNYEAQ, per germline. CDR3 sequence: CASSLGLTGLNEQFF. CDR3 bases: TGTGCCAGCAGCTTAGGATTGACTGGGTTGAATGAGCAGTTCTTC.

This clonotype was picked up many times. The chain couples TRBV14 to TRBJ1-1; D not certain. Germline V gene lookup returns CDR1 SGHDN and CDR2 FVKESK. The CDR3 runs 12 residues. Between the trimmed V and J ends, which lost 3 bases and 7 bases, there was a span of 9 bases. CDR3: CASSQREIEAFF. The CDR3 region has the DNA TGTGCCAGCAGCCAGCGGGAAATTGAAGCTTTCTTT.

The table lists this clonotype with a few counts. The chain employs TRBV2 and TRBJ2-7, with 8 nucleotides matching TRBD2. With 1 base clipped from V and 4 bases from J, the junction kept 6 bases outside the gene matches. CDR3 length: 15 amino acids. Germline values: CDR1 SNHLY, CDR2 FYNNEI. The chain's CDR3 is CASSEGISGVYEQYF. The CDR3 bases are TGTGCCAGCAGTGAAGGGATTAGCGGGGTTTACGAGCAGTACTTC.

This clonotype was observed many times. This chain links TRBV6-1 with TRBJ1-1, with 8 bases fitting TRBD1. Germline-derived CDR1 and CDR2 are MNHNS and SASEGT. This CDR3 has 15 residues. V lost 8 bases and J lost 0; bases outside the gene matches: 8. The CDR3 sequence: CASQGQEFMNTEAFF. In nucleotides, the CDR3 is TGTGCCAGCCAGGGACAGGAGTTTATGAACACTGAAGCTTTCTTT.

CDR3: CASSQAGTMNTEAFF. The DNA of the CDR3 is TGCGCCAGCAGCCAAGCAGGAACAATGAACACTGAAGCTTTCTTT. The J gene is TRBJ1-1, the V gene TRBV4-1; D is undetermined. Germline CDR1 MGHRA, CDR2 YSYEKL. V lost 1 base and J lost 0, with 9 bases in between. This CDR3 spans 15 amino acids.

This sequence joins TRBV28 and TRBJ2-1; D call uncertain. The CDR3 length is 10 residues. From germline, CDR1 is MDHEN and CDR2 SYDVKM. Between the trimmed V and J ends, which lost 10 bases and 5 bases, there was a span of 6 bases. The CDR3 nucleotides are TGTGCCACAAAGGACAATGAGCAGTTCTTC. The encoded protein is CATKDNEQFF.

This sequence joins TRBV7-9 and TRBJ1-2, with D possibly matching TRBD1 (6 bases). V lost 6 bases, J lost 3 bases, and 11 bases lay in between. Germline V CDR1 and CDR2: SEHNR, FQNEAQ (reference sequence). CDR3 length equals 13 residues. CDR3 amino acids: CASRGAAYYGYTF. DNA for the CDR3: TGTGCCAGCAGGGGGGCAGCCTACTATGGCTACACCTTC.

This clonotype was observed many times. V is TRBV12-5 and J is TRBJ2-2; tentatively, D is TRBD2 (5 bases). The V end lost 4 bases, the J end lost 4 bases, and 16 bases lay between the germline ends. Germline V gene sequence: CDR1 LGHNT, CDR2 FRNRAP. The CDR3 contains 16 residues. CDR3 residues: CASGSHLAEITGELFF. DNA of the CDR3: TGTGCTAGTGGTTCCCATCTAGCAGAGATCACCGGGGAGCTGTTTTTT.

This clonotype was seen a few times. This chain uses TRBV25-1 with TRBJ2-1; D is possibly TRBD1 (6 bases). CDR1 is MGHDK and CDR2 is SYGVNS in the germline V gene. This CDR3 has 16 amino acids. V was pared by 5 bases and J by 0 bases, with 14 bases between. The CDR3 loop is CASSWDTGFSYNEQFF. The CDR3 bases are TGTGCCAGCAGTTGGGATACAGGGTTCTCCTACAATGAGCAGTTCTTC.

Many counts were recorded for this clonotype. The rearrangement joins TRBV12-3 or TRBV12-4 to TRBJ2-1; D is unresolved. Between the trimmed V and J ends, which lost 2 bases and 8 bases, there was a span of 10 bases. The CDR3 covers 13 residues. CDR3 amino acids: CASSLMKSYEQFF. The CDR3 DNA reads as TGTGCCAGCAGTTTAATGAAGTCCTATGAGCAGTTCTTC.

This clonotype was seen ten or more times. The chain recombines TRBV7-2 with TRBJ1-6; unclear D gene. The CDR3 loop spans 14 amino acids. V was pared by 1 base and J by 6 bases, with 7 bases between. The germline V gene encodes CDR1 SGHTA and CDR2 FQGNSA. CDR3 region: CASSLGFSNSPLHF. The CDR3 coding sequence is TGTGCCAGCAGCTTAGGGTTCAGTAATTCACCCCTCCACTTT.

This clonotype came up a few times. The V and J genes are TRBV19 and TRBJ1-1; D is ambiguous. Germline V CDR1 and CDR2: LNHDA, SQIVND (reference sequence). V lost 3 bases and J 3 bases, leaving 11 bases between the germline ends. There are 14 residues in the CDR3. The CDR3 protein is CASSIRRSDTEAFF. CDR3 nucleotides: TGTGCCAGTAGTATCCGCAGGTCTGACACTGAAGCTTTCTTT.

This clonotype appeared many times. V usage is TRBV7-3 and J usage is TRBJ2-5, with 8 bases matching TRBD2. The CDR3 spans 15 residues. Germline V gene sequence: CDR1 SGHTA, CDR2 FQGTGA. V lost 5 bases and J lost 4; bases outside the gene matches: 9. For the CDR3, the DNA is TGTGCCAGCAGCCCCATCGGGGGGGCGGGAGAGACCCAGTACTTC. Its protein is CASSPIGGAGETQYF. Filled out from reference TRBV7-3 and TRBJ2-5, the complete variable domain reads GAGVSQTPSNKVTEKGKYVELRCDPISGHTALYWYRQSLGQGPEFLIYFQGTGAADDSGLPNDRFFAVRPEGSVSTLKIQRTERGDSAVYLCASSPIGGAGETQYFGPGTRLLVL.

The CDR3, as DNA: TGTGCCATCAGTGAGGCGGGACAGGGGCGGTACAATGAGCAGTTCTTC. It encodes CAISEAGQGRYNEQFF. This rearrangement joins TRBV10-3 to TRBJ2-1; 10 bases line up with TRBD1. The germline V gene has CDR1 ENHRY and CDR2 SYGVKD. This CDR3 contains 16 residues. The junction had 5 bases not matched to a gene; V was cut back by 2 bases and J by 4 bases.

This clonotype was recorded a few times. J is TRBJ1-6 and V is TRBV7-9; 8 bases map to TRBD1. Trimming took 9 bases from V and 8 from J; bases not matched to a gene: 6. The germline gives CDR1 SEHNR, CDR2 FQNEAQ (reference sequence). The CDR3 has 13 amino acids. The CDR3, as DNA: TGTGCCAGAGAGACAGGGGATGATTCACCCCTCCACTTT. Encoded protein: CARETGDDSPLHF. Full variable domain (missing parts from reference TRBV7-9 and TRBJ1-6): DTGVSQNPRHKITKRGQNVTFRCDPISEHNRLYWYRQTLGQGPEFLTYFQNEAQLEKSRLLSDRFSAERPKGSFSTLEIQRTEQGDSAMYLCARETGDDSPLHFGNGTRLTVT.

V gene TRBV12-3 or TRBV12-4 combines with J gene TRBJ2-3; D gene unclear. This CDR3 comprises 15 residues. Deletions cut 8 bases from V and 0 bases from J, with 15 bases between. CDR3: CASFPRHLSTDTQYF. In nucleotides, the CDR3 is TGTGCCAGCTTTCCCCGCCACCTTAGCACAGATACGCAGTATTTT.

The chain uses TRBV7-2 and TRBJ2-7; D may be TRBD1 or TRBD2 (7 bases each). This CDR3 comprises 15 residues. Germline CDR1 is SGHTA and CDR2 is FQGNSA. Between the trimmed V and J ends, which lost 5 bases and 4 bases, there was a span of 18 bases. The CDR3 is CASSPRQGGGYEQYV. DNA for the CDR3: TGTGCCAGCAGCCCCCGACAGGGAGGGGGTTACGAGCAGTACGTC.

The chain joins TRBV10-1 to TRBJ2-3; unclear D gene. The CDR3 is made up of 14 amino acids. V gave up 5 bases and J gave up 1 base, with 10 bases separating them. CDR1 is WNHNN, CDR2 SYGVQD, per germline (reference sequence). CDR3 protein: CASSPLDGTDTQYF. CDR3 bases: TGCGCCAGCAGTCCGTTGGACGGCACAGATACGCAGTATTTT.